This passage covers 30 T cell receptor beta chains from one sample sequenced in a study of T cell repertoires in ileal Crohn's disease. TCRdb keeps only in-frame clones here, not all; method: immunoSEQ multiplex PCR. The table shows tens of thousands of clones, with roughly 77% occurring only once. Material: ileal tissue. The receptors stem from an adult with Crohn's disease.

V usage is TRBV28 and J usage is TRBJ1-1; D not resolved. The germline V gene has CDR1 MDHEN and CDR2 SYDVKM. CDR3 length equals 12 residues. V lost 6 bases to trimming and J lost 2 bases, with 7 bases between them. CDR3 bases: TGTGCCAGCAGAACGGGAAACACTGAAGCTTTCTTT. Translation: CASRTGNTEAFF.

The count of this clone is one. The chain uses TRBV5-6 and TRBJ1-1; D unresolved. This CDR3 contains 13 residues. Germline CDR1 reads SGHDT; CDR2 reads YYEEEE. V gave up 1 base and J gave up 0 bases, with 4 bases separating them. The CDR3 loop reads CASSLSLNTEAFF. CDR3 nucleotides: TGTGCCAGCAGCTTGTCTCTGAACACTGAAGCTTTCTTT.

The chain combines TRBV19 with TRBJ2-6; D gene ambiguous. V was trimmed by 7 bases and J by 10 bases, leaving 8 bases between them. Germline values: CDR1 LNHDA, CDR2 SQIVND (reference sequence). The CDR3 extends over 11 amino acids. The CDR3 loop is CASTGLNVLTF. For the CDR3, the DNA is TGTGCCAGTACCGGGTTGAACGTCCTGACTTTC.

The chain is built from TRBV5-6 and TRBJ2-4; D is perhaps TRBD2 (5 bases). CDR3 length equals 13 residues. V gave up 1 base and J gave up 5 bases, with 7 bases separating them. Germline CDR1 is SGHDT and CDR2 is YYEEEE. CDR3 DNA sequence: TGTGCCAGCAGCTTGTTCGGGGAAAACATTCAGTACTTC. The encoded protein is CASSLFGENIQYF.

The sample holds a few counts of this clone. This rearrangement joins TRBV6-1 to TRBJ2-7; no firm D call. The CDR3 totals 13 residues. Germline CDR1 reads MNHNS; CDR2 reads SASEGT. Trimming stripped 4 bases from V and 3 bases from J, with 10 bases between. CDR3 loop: CASSGAAGYEQYF. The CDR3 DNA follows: TGTGCCAGCAGTGGGGCAGCCGGCTACGAGCAGTACTTC.

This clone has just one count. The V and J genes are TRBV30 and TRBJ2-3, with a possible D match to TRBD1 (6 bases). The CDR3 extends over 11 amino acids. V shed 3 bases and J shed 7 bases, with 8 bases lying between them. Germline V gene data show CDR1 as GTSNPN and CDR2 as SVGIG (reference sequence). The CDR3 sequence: CAWRTGNTQYF. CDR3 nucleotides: TGTGCCTGGAGGACAGGCAATACGCAGTATTTT.

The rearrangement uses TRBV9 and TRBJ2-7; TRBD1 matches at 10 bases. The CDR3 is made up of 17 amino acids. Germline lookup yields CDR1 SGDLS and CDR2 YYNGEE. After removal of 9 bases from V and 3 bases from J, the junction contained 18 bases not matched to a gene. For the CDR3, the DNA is TGTGCCAACAAACTCTGGGCCCCTTGGACAGGGGGCTACGAGCAGTACTTC. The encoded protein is CANKLWAPWTGGYEQYF.

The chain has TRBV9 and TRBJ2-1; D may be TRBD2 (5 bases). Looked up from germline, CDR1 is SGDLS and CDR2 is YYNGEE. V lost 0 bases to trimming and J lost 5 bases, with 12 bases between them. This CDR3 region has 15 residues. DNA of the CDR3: TGTGCCAGCAGCGTAGCCGGGGTGGTAAACAATGAGCAGTTCTTC. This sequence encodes CASSVAGVVNNEQFF.

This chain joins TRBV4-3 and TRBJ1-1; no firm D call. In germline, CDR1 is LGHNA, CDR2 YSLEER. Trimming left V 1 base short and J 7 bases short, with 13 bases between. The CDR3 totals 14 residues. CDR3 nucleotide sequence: TGCGCCAGCAGCCAAGGAGGCAGATACGTTGAAGCTTTCTTT. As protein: CASSQGGRYVEAFF.

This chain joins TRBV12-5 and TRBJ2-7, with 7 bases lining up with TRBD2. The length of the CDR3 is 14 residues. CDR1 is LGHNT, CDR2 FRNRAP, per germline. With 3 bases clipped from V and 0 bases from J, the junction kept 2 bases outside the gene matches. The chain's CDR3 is CASGLGGSSYEQYF. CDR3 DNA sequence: TGTGCTAGTGGTTTAGGCGGGAGCTCCTACGAGCAGTACTTC.

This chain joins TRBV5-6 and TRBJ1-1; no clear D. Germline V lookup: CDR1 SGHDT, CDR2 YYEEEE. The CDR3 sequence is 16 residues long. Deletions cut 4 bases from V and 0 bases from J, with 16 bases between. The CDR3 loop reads CASSRLEVTLNTEAFF. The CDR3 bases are TGTGCCAGCAGCCGCCTTGAGGTCACCTTGAACACTGAAGCTTTCTTT.

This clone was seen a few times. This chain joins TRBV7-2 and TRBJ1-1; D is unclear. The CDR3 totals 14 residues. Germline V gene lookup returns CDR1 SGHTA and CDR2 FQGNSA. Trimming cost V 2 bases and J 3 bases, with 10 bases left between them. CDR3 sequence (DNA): TGTGCCAGCAGCTTATCGACACCGTACACTGAAGCTTTCTTT. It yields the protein CASSLSTPYTEAFF.

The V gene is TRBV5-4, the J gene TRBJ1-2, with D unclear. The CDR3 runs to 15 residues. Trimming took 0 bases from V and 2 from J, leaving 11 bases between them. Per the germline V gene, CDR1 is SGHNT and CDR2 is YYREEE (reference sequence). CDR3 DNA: TGTGCCAGCAGCTTGGGGTCCCGCAGAAACTATGGCTACACCTTC. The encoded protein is CASSLGSRRNYGYTF. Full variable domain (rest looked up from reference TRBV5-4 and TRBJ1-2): ETGVTQSPTHLIKTRGQQVTLRCSSQSGHNTVSWYQQALGQGPQFIFQYYREEENGRGNFPPRFSGLQFPNYSSELNVNALELDDSALYLCASSLGSRRNYGYTFGSGTRLTVV.

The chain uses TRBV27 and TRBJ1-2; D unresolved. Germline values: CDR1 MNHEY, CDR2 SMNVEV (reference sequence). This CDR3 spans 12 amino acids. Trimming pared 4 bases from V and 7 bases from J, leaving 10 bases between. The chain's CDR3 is CASSSPGAGYTF. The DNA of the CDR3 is TGTGCCAGCAGTTCCCCCGGTGCTGGCTACACCTTC.

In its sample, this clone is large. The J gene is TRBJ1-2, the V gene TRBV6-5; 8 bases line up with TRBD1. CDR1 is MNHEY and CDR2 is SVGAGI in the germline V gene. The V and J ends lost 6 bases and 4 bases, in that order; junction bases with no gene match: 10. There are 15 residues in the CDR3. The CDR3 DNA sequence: TGTGCCAGCAGCCTACAGACAGGGGTCTCCTATGGCTACACCTTC. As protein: CASSLQTGVSYGYTF.

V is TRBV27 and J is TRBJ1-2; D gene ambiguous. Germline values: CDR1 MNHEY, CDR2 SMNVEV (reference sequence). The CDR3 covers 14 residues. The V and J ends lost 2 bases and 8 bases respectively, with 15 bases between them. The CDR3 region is CASSLTSNSRGYTF. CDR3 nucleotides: TGTGCCAGCAGTTTAACTAGCAACTCTAGGGGCTACACCTTC.

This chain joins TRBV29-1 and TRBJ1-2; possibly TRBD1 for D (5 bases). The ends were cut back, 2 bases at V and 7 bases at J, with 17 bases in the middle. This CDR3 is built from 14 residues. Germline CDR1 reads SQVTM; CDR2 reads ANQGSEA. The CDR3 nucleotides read TGCAGCGTTGAACCAACCTGGGGGGTTGCTGGCTACACCTTC. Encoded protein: CSVEPTWGVAGYTF.

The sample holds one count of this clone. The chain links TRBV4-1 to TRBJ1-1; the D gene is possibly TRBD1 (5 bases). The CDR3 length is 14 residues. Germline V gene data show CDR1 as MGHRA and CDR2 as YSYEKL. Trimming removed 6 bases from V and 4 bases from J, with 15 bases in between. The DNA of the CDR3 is TGCGCCAGCAGACGACAGATTTTAATCACTGAAGCTTTCTTT. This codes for CASRRQILITEAFF.

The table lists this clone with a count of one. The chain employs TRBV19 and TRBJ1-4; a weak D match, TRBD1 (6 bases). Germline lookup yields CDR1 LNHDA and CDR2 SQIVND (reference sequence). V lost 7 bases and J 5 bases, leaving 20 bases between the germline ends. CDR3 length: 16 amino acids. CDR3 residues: CASTLRGGTGNEKLFF. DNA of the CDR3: TGTGCCAGTACCCTACGGGGGGGAACAGGGAATGAAAAACTGTTTTTT. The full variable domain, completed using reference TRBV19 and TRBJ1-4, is DGGITQSPKYLFRKEGQNVTLSCEQNLNHDAMYWYRQDPGQGLRLIYYSQIVNDFQKGDIAEGYSVSREKKESFPLTVTSAQKNPTAFYLCASTLRGGTGNEKLFFGSGTQLSVL.

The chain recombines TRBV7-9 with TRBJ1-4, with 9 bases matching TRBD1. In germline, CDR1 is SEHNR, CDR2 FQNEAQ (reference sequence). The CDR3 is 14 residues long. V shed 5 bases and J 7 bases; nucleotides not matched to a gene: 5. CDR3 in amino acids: CASSTGQGSEKLFF. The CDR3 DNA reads TGTGCCAGCAGCACCGGACAGGGGAGTGAAAAACTGTTTTTT.

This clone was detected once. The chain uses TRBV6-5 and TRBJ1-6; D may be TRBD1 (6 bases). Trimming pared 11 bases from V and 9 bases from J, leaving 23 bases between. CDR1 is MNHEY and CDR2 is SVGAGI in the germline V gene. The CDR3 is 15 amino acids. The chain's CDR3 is CASGAAKSLISPLHF. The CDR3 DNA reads TGTGCCTCAGGGGCAGCCAAATCTCTAATTTCACCCCTCCACTTT.

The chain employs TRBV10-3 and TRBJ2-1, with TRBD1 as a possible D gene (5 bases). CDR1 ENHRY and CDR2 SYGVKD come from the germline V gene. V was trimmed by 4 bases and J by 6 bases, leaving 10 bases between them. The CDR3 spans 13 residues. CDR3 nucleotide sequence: TGTGCCATCAGTGGACAGACCCTCAATGAGCAGTTCTTC. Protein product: CAISGQTLNEQFF.

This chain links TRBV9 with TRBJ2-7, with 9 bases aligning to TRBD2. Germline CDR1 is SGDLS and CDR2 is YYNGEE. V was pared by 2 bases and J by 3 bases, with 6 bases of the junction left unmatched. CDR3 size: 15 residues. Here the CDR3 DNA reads TGTGCCAGCAGCGTGACTAGCGGACCCCTCTACGAGCAGTACTTC. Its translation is CASSVTSGPLYEQYF.

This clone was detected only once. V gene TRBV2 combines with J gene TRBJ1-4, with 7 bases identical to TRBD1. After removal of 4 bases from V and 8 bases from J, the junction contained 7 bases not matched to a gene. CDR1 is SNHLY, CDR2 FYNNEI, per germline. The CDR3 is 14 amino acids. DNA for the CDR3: TGTGCCAGCAGTGTTGAGACAGGGCGGGAAAAACTGTTTTTT. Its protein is CASSVETGREKLFF.

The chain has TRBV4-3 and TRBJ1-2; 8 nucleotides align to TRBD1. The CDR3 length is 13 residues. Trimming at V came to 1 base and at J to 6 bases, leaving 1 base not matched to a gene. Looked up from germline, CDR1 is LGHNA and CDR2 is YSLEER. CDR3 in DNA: TGCGCCAGCAGCCAAGCAGGGGGCGATGGCTACACCTTC. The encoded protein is CASSQAGGDGYTF.

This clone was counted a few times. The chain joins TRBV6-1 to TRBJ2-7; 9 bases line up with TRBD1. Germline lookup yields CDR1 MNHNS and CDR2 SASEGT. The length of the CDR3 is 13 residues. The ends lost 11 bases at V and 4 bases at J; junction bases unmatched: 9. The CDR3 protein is CAVRTGGIYEQYF. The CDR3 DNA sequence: TGTGCCGTCAGAACAGGGGGCATATACGAGCAGTACTTC.

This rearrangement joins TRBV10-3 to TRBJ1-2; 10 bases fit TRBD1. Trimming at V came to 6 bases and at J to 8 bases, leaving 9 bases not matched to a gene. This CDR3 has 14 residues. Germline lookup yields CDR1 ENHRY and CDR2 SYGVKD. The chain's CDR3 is CAIRTGGGSGGYTF. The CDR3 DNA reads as TGTGCCATCAGGACAGGGGGCGGATCGGGGGGCTACACCTTC.

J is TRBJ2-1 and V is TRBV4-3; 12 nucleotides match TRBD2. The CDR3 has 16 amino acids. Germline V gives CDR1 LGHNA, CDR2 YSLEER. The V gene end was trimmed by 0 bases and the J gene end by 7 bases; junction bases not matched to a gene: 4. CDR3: CASSQEPSGGANEQFF. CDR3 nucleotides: TGCGCCAGCAGCCAAGAACCTAGCGGGGGGGCAAATGAGCAGTTCTTC.

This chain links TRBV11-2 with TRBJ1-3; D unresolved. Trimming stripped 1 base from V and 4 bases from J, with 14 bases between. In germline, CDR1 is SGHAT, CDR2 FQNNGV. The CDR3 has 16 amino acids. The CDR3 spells CASSLVNAGFGNTIYF. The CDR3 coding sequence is TGTGCCAGCAGCTTAGTTAATGCCGGTTTCGGAAACACCATATATTTT.

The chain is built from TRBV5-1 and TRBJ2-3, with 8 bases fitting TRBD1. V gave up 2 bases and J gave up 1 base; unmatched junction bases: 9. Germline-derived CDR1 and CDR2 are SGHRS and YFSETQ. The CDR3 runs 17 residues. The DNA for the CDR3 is TGCGCCAGCAGCTTAGCCCCGACAGGGGTGGGCACAGATACGCAGTATTTT. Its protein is CASSLAPTGVGTDTQYF.